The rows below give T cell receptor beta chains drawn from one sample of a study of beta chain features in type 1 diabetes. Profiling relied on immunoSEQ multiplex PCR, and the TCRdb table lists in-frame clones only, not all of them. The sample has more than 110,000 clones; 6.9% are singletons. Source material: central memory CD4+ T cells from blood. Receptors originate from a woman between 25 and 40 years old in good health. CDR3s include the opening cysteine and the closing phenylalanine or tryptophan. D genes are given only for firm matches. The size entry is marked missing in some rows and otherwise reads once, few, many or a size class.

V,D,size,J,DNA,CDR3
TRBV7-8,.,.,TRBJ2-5,TGTGCCAGCAGCTTAGTGGTTAGCGGAGACGGAGAGACCCAGTACTTC,CASSLVVSGDGETQYF
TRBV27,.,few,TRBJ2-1,TGTGCCAGTCATAGCGGCTACAATGAGCAGTTCTTC,CASHSGYNEQFF
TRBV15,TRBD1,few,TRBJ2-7,TGTGCCACCAGCAGACCCGGGACAGGGGCCTACGAGCAGTACTTC,CATSRPGTGAYEQYF
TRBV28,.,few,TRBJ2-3,TGTGCCAGCAGCCGTTACGCGGGCACAGATACGCAGTATTTT,CASSRYAGTDTQYF
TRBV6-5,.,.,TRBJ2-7,TGTGCCAGCAGTTACTCGACACAGGGTTACGAGCAGTACTTC,CASSYSTQGYEQYF
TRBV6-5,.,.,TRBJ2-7,TGTGCCAGCAGCCGGGATTTCAATGGCGAGCAGTACTTC,CASSRDFNGEQYF
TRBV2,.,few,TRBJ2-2,TGTGCCAGCGGTCGGTTGAACACCGGGGAGCTGTTTTTT,CASGRLNTGELFF
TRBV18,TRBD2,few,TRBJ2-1,TGTGCCAGCTCACCAAAGACTAGCGGGGGGCCTACCTACAATGAGCAGTTCTTC,CASSPKTSGGPTYNEQFF
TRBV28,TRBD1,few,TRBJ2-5,TGTGCCAGCAGTGGTCCCGGGACAGGCTTCCAAGAGACCCAGTACTTC,CASSGPGTGFQETQYF
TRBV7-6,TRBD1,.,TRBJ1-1,TGTGCCAGCAGCCGGGGACAGTCCATGAACACTGAAGCTTTCTTT,CASSRGQSMNTEAFF
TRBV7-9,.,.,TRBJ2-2,TGTGCCAGCAGCTTCGGCAGGGGAATTCCCGGGGAGCTGTTTTTT,CASSFGRGIPGELFF
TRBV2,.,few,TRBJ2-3,TGTGCCAGCCCTCACAGGGAACGCACAGATACGCAGTATTTT,CASPHRERTDTQYF
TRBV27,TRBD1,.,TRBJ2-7,TGTGCCAGCAGTTTCCGAGGACAGGTGTCCTACGAGCAGTACTTC,CASSFRGQVSYEQYF
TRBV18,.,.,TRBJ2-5,TGTGCCACCGCGCCGGGAGTCCAAGAGACCCAGTACTTC,CATAPGVQETQYF
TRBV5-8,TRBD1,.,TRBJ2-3,TGTGCCAGCAGCCCTACCAGACAGGGGTATACGCAGTATTTT,CASSPTRQGYTQYF
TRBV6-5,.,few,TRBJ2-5,TGTGCCAGCAGTTACTCGGTCAGCGCCTTTACGGAGACCCAGTACTTC,CASSYSVSAFTETQYF
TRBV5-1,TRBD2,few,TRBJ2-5,TGCGCCAGCAGCTTTGGGCTAGCGGGAGGGAGGACCCAAGAGACCCAGTACTTC,CASSFGLAGGRTQETQYF
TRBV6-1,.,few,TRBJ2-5,TGTGCCAGCAGTGGAAGGGGACAAGAGACCCAGTACTTC,CASSGRGQETQYF
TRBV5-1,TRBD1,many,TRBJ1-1,TGCGCCAGCAGCTGGGGGACAGAGACTGAAGCTTTCTTT,CASSWGTETEAFF
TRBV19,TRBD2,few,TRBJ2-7,TGTGCCAGTAGTGGGAGCGGGAGTTCCTACGAGCAGTACTTC,CASSGSGSSYEQYF
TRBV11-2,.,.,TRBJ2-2,TGTGCCAGCAGCCCGCGACTGGCGGGACGGACCGGGGAGCTGTTTTTT,CASSPRLAGRTGELFF
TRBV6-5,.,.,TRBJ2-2,TGTGCCAGCAGTTACGGGGGGGGCCGCGGGGAGCTGTTTTTT,CASSYGGGRGELFF
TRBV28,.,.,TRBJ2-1,TGTGCCAGCAGTTTGAGAGGTGAGCAGTTCTTC,CASSLRGEQFF
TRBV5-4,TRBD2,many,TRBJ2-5,TGTGCCAGCAGCCCGGCAGCGGGGCAAGAGACCCAGTACTTC,CASSPAAGQETQYF
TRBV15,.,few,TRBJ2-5,TGTGCCACCAGCAGAGTGGACAGAAAAGAGACCCAGTACTTC,CATSRVDRKETQYF
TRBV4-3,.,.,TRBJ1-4,TGCGCCAGCAGCCCAAGAGGGCCAGACGAGAATGAAAAACTGTTTTTT,CASSPRGPDENEKLFF
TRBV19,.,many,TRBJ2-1,TGTGCCGGCCAAACTTGGAGAGTTGAGCAGTTCTTC,CAGQTWRVEQFF
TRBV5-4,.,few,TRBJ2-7,TGTGCCAGCAGCTTGGACCAGCGGGTTTCCTACGAGCAGTACTTC,CASSLDQRVSYEQYF
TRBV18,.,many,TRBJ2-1,TGTGCCAGCTCACCACCGGCGGGAAGCGATGAGCAGTTCTTC,CASSPPAGSDEQFF
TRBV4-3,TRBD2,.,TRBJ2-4,TGCGCCAGCAGCCTCACTAGCGGGGAGGACATTCAGTACTTC,CASSLTSGEDIQYF
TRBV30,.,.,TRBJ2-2,TGTGCCTGGAGTAAAGGGGGGGCCGGCACCGGGGAGCTGTTTTTT,CAWSKGGAGTGELFF
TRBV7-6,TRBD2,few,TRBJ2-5,TGTGCCAGCAGCTTAGGACTAGCGGGATTGGGGACCCAGTACTTC,CASSLGLAGLGTQYF
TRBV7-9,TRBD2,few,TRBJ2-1,TGTGCCAGCAGCGAAGAGGGACTAGCGGTACTCAATGAGCAGTTCTTC,CASSEEGLAVLNEQFF
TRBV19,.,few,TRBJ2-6,TGTGCCAGTAGTATAGATGGAGGAAGTGACTCTGGGGCCAACGTCCTGACTTTC,CASSIDGGSDSGANVLTF